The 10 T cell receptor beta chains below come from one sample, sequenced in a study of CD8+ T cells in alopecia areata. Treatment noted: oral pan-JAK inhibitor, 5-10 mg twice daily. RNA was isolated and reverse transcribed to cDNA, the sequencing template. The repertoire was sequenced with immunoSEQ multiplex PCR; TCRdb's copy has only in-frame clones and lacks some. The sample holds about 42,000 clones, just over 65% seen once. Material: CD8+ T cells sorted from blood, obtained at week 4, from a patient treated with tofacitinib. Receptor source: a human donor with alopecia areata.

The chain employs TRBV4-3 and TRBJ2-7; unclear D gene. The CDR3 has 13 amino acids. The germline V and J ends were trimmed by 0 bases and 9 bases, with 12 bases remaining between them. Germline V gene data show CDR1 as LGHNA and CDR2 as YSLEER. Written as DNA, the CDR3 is TGCGCCAGCAGCCAAGATCTTTGGGCCCCGCAGTACTTC. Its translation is CASSQDLWAPQYF.

CDR3 region: CSVAGQAEQYF. DNA of the CDR3: TGCAGCGTTGCGGGCCAGGCCGAGCAGTACTTC. V is TRBV29-1 and J is TRBJ2-7; no clear D. The germline CDR1 and CDR2 sequences are SQVTM and ANQGSEA. This CDR3 contains 11 residues. V was trimmed by 4 bases and J by 6 bases, leaving 10 bases between them.

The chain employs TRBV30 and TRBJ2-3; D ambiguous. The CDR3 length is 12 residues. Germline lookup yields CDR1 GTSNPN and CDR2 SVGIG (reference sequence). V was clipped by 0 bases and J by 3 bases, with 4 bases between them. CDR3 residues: CAWSVGTDTQYF. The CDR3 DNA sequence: TGTGCCTGGAGTGTAGGGACAGATACGCAGTATTTT.

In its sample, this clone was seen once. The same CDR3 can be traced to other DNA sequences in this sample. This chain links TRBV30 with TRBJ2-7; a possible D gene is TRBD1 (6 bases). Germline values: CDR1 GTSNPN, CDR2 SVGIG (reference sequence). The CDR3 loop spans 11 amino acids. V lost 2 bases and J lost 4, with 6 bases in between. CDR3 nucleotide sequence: TGTGCCTGGAGTCAGGGGTACGAGCAGTACTTC. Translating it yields CAWSQGYEQYF.

The CDR3 nucleotides are TGTGCCTGGAGTGACGGGACAGGCTACGAGCAGTACTTC. Its translation: CAWSDGTGYEQYF. The chain joins TRBV30 to TRBJ2-5, with 8 nucleotides matching TRBD1. The assigned J gene may be wrong: the sequence end matches TRBJ2-7 better. Germline lookup yields CDR1 GTSNPN and CDR2 SVGIG (reference sequence). This CDR3 is built from 13 residues.

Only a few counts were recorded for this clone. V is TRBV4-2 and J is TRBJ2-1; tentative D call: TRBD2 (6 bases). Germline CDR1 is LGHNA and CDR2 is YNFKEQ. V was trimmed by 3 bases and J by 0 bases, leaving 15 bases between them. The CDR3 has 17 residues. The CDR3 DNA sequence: TGTGCCAGCAGCCAGGACCTCGAGACTAGCTCCTACAATGAGCAGTTCTTC. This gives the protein CASSQDLETSSYNEQFF.

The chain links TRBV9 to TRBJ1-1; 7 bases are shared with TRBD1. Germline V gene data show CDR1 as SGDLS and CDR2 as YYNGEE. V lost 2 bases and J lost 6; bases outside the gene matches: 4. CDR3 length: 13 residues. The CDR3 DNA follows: TGTGCCAGCAGCGTCGAGGGGGCAGCTGAAGCTTTCTTT. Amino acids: CASSVEGAAEAFF.

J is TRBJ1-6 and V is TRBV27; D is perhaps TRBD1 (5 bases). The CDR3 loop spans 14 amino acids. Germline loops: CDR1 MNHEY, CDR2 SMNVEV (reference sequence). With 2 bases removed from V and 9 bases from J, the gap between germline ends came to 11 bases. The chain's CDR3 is CASSLQGSLSPLHF. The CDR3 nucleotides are TGTGCCAGCAGTTTACAGGGAAGCCTTTCACCCCTCCACTTT.

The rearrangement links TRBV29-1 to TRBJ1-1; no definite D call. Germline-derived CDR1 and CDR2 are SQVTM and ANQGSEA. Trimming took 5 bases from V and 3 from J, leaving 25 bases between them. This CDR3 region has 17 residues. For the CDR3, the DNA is TGCAGCGTTCAAGTCCCTTTGGCCAAGGGAGGAGACACTGAAGCTTTCTTT. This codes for CSVQVPLAKGGDTEAFF.

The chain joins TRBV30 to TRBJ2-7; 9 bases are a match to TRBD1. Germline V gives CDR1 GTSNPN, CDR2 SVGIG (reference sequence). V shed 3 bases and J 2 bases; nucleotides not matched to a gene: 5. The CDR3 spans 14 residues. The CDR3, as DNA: TGTGCCTGGAGCACTGGGACAGGGACCTACGAGCAGTACTTC. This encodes CAWSTGTGTYEQYF.